This passage covers 6 T cell receptor beta chains from one sample sequenced in a study of neurological immune-mediated disorders. TCRdb called the 5' RACE reads again in MiXCR, with one record for every CDR3 protein. The table shows about 30,000 distinct CDR3 sequences, with approximately 6% occurring only once. Sequenced material: CD4+ T cells from blood. These receptors were obtained from a woman aged 50 to 65 in good health.

In this sample, this clonotype turned up many times. This rearrangement joins TRBV6-4 to TRBJ2-1, with 9 bases identical to TRBD2. Per germline, CDR1 MRHNA and CDR2 SNTAGT. The CDR3 has 14 amino acids. V trimming: 5 bases; J trimming: 5 bases; junction bases outside the gene matches: 4. CDR3 sequence: CASSIVAGDNEQFF. The DNA for the CDR3 is TGTGCCAGCAGTATAGTAGCGGGAGACAATGAGCAGTTCTTC.

In this sample, this clonotype turned up many times. The rearrangement joins TRBV5-1 to TRBJ2-2; no clear D. The V end lost 0 bases, the J end lost 4 bases, and 4 bases lay between the germline ends. The CDR3 loop spans 13 amino acids. Per the germline V gene, CDR1 is SGHRS and CDR2 is YFSETQ. In DNA form, the CDR3 reads TGCGCCAGCAGCTTGGAGATCACCGGGGAGCTGTTTTTT. Amino acids: CASSLEITGELFF.

This clonotype was picked up many times. This chain uses TRBV5-5 with TRBJ1-5; TRBD1 agrees at 7 bases. Germline trimming cut 3 bases from V and 3 bases from J; bases unmatched to any gene: 18. Germline CDR1 SGHKS, CDR2 YYEKEE (reference sequence). The CDR3 spans 19 residues. CDR3 nucleotide sequence: TGTGCCAGCAGCTCGCGCCACCGGGACAGAGTTCAAGTCAATCAGCCCCAGCATTTT. Protein product: CASSSRHRDRVQVNQPQHF.

Ten or more counts support this clonotype. This rearrangement joins TRBV28 to TRBJ2-3; 9 bases agree with TRBD2. With 8 bases clipped from V and 6 bases from J, the junction kept 18 bases outside the gene matches. CDR3 length: 17 residues. CDR1 and CDR2 (germline): MDHEN, SYDVKM. The CDR3 DNA sequence: TGTGCCAGCGATATAAGCGGGGGGAAACCTGGGTTCGATACGCAGTATTTT. Translating it yields CASDISGGKPGFDTQYF.

This clonotype has a count of ten or more. This CDR3 reads CASSLLSLDYGYTF. DNA for the CDR3: TGCGCCAGCAGCTTGTTGTCCCTTGACTATGGCTACACCTTC. V and J are TRBV5-1 and TRBJ1-2; D gene uncertain. The CDR3 contains 14 residues. The germline gives CDR1 SGHRS, CDR2 YFSETQ. Trimming stripped 1 base from V and 3 bases from J, with 10 bases between.

This clonotype has ten or more counts. This sequence joins TRBV7-6 and TRBJ2-7; 7 bases agree with TRBD1. From germline, CDR1 is SGHVS and CDR2 FNYEAQ. The junction had 6 bases not matched to a gene; V was cut back by 5 bases and J by 2 bases. The CDR3 covers 14 residues. The CDR3 sequence: CASSQQTGPYEQYF. The CDR3 DNA reads as TGTGCCAGCAGCCAACAGACAGGGCCCTACGAGCAGTACTTC.